Listed below are T cell receptor beta chains from one sample, sequenced in a study of human thymus T cells. Clones were read by immunoSEQ multiplex PCR, and TCRdb kept only the in-frame ones, dropping some. The table records about 78,000 clones, just over 95% of them present only once. The specimen sequenced was thymus tissue. These receptor sequences come from a boy younger than two with a congenital heart defect but otherwise immunologically healthy. CDR3s include the opening cysteine and the closing phenylalanine or tryptophan. Each record gives: D gene, V gene, clone size, J gene, CDR3 DNA, CDR3 protein. A D gene is named only where the DNA matches it firmly. Expanded clones are given a class, and other clones once, few, many or no size at all.

>NA|TRBV10-2|NA|TRBJ2-7
TGCGCCACCTCCACTAGACCGGGACAATTCTACGAGCAGTACTTC
CATSTRPGQFYEQYF
>NA|TRBV7-9|once|TRBJ2-2
TGTGCCAGCAGCCTAACCGGGACCCCGCGCCGCGGGGAGCTGTTTTTT
CASSLTGTPRRGELFF
>NA|TRBV6-1|NA|TRBJ1-2
TGTGCCAGCAGTGAAGACGGGGCTAACTATGGCTACACCTTC
CASSEDGANYGYTF
>TRBD2|TRBV18|NA|TRBJ2-2
TGTGCCAGCTCACCAGCGGGGGACACCGGGGAGCTGTTTTTT
CASSPAGDTGELFF
>NA|TRBV5-1|NA|TRBJ2-5
TGCGCCAGCAGCTTGGGAGGGGAAGAGACCCAGTACTTC
CASSLGGEETQYF
>TRBD1|TRBV12-5|NA|TRBJ2-7
TGTGCTAGTGGTTTGTCACCCGACAGGACAGGGGGGTCCTACGAGCAGTACTTC
CASGLSPDRTGGSYEQYF
>TRBD1|TRBV5-1|NA|TRBJ1-4
TGCGCCAGCAGCAAAATGGACAGGGCGGATAATGAAAAACTGTTTTTT
CASSKMDRADNEKLFF
>NA|TRBV5-1|NA|TRBJ2-7
TGCGCCAGCAGCAACGTCCCGGGACAAAAAATCGCCGAGCAGTACTTC
CASSNVPGQKIAEQYF
>NA|TRBV27|NA|TRBJ1-1
TGTGCCAGCAGTTTCGGGGACGGGTTAATAGAGAACACTGAAGCTTTCTTT
CASSFGDGLIENTEAFF
>NA|TRBV4-1|NA|TRBJ2-1
TGCGCCAGCAGCCAAGGCCTCCAGGTAGGGAGCTACAATGAGCAGTTCTTC
CASSQGLQVGSYNEQFF
>TRBD1|TRBV10-3|NA|TRBJ1-2
TGTGCCATCAGAAATGGACAGGCGGGCTATGGCTACACCTTC
CAIRNGQAGYGYTF
>NA|TRBV6-5|NA|TRBJ2-5
TGTGCCAGCAGTACAATACCAACGTACCAAGAGACCCAGTACTTC
CASSTIPTYQETQYF